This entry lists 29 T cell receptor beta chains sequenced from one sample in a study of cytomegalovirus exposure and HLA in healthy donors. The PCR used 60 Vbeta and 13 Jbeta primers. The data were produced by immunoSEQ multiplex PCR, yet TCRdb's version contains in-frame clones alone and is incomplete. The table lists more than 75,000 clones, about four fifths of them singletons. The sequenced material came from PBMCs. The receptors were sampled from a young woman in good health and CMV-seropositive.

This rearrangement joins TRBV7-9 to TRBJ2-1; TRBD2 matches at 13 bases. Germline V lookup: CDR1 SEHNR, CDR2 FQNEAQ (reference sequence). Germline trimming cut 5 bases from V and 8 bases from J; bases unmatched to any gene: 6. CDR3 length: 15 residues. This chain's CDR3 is CASSATSGGADEQFF. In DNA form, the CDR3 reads TGTGCCAGCAGCGCCACTAGCGGGGGGGCTGATGAGCAGTTCTTC.

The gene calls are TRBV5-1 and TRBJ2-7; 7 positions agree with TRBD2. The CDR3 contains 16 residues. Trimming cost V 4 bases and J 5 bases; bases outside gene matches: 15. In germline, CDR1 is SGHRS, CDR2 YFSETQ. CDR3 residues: CASSRGGRGRVDEQYF. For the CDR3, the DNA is TGCGCCAGCAGCCGGGGCGGGCGGGGGAGGGTCGACGAGCAGTACTTC. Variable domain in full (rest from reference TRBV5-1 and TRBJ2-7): KAGVTQTPRYLIKTRGQQVTLSCSPISGHRSVSWYQQTPGQGLQFLFEYFSETQRNKGNFPGRFSGRQFSNSRSEMNVSTLELGDSALYLCASSRGGRGRVDEQYFGPGTRLTVT.

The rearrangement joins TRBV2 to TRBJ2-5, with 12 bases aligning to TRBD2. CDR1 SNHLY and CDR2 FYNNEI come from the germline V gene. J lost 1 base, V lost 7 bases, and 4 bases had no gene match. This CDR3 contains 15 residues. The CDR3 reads CASMGTSGSQETQYF. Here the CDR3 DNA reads TGTGCCAGCATGGGGACTAGCGGGTCCCAAGAGACCCAGTACTTC.

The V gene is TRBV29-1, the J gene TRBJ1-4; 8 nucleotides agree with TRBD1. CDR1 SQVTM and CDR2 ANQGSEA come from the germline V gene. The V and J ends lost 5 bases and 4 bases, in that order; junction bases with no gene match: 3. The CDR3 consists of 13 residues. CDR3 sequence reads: CSVLTGGNEKLFF. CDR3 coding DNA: TGCAGCGTTCTCACAGGGGGTAATGAAAAACTGTTTTTT.

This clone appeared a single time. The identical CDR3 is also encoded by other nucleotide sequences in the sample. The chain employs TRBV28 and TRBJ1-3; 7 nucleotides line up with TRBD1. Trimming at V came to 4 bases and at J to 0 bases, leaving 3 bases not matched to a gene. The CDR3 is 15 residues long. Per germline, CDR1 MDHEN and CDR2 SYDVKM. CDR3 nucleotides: TGTGCCAGCAGTTCGGGACAGAGCTCTGGAAACACCATATATTTT. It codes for CASSSGQSSGNTIYF.

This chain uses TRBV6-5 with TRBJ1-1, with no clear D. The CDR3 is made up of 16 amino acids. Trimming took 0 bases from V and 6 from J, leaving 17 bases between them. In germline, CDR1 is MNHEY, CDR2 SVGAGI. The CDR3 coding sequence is TGTGCCAGCAGTTACTCAGCAGGCAGGCTTGCTCCTGAAGCTTTCTTT. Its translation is CASSYSAGRLAPEAFF.

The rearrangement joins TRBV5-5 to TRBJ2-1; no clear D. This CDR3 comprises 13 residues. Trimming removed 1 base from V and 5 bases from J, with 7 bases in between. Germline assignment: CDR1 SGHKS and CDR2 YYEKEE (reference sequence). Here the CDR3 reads CASSLPHDNEQFF. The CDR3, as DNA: TGTGCCAGCAGCTTGCCCCATGACAATGAGCAGTTCTTC.

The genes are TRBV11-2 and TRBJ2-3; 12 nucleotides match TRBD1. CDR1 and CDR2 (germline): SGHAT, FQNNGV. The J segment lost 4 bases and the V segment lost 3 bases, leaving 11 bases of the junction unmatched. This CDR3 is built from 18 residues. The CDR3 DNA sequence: TGTGCCAGCAGCTTTTTCACCGGGACAGGGGGCTCGGCAGATACGCAGTATTTT. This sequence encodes CASSFFTGTGGSADTQYF.

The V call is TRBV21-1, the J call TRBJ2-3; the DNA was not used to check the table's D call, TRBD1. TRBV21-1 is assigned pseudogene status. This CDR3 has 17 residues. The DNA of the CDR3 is TGTGCCAGCAGCAAAGTGTCCGGGCGTTGGGGCACGAATACGCAGTATTTT. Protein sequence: CASSKVSGRWGTNTQYF.

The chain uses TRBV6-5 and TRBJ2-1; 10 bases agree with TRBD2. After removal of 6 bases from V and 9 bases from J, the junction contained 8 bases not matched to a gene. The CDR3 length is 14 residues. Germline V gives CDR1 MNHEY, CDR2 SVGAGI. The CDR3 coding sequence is TGTGCCAGCAGCCTTAGCGGGAGGCTAGGTGAGCAGTTCTTC. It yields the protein CASSLSGRLGEQFF.

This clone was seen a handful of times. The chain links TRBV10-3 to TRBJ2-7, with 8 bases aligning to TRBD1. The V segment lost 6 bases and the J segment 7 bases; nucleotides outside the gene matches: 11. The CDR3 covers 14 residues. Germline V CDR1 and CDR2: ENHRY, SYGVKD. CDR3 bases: TGTGCCATCAGGGGGGCCGGGACAGGCTGGGAGCAGTACTTC. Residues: CAIRGAGTGWEQYF.

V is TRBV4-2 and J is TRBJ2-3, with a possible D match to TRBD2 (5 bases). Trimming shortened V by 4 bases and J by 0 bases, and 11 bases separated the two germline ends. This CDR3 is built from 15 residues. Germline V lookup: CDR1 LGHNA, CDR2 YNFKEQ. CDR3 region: CASSLEDFSTDTQYF. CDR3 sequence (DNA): TGTGCCAGCAGCCTGGAGGACTTTAGCACAGATACGCAGTATTTT.

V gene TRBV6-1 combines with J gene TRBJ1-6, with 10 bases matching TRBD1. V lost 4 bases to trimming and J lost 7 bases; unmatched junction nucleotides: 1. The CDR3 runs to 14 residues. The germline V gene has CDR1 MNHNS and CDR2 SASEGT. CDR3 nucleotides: TGTGCCAGCAGTGCGGACAGGGGGAATTCACCCCTCCACTTT. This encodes CASSADRGNSPLHF.

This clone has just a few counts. The CDR3 DNA follows: TGCGCCAGCAGCTTGGTCACAGGGTATACTGAAGCTTTCTTT. Encoded protein: CASSLVTGYTEAFF. The chain has TRBV5-1 and TRBJ1-1, with a tentative D call TRBD1 (6 bases). The ends were cut back, 0 bases at V and 5 bases at J, with 11 bases in the middle. The CDR3 loop spans 14 amino acids. Germline CDR1 reads SGHRS; CDR2 reads YFSETQ.

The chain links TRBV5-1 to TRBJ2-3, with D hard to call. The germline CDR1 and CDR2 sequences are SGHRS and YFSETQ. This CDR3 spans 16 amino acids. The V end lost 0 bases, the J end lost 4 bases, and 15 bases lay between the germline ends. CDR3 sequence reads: CASSLAPLDSPDTQYF. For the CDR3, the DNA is TGCGCCAGCAGCTTGGCCCCCTTAGATTCGCCAGATACGCAGTATTTT.

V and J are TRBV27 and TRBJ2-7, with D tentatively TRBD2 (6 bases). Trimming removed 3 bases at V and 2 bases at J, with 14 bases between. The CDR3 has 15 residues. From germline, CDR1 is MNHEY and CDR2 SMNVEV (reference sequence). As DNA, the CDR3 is TGTGCCAGCAGTTTTTGGGGGGAAGGACCCTACGAGCAGTACTTC. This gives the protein CASSFWGEGPYEQYF.

CDR3 DNA: TGTGCCAGCTCACCTAGGAGTGAGGGAAACTATGGCTACACCTTC. This encodes CASSPRSEGNYGYTF. The chain joins TRBV18 to TRBJ1-2; the D is unclear. The V and J ends lost 3 bases and 2 bases respectively, with 13 bases between them. Germline CDR1 and CDR2: KGHSH and LQKENI. The CDR3 sequence is 15 residues long.

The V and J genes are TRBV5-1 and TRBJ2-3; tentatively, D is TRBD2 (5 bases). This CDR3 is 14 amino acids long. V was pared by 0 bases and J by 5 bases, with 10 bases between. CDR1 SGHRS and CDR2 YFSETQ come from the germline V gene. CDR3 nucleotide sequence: TGCGCCAGCAGCTTGGCGCTGGGGAGAGATACGCAGTATTTT. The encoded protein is CASSLALGRDTQYF.

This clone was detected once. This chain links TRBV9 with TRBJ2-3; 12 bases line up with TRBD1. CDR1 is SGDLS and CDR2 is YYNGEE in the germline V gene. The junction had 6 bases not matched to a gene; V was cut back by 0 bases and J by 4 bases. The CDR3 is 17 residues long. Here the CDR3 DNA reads TGTGCCAGCAGCGTAGGGGCGGGGACAGGGGGCCCAGATACGCAGTATTTT. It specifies CASSVGAGTGGPDTQYF.

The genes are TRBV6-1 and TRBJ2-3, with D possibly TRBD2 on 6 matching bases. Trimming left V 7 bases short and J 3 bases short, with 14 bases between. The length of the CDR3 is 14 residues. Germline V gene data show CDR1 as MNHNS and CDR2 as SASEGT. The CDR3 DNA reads TGTGCCAGCAAGGACTATGGAGGTACAGATACGCAGTATTTT. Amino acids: CASKDYGGTDTQYF.

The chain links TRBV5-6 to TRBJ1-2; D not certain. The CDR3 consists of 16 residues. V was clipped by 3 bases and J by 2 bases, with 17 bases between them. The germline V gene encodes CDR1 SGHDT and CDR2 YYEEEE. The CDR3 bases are TGTGCCAGCAGCTCTACTAAGCTCAGAACAAACTATGGCTACACCTTC. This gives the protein CASSSTKLRTNYGYTF.

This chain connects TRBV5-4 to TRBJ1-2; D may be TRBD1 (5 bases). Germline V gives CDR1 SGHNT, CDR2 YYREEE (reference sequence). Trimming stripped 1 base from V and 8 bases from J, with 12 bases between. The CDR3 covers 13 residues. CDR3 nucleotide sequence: TGTGCCAGCAGCTTGCCCCAGGACATCGGCTACACCTTC. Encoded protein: CASSLPQDIGYTF.

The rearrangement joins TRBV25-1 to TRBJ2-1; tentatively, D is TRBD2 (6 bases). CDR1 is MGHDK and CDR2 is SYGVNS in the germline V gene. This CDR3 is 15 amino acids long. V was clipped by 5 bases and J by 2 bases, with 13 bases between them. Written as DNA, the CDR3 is TGTGCCAGCAGTCTACTGGAGGGGACCTACAATGAGCAGTTCTTC. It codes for CASSLLEGTYNEQFF.

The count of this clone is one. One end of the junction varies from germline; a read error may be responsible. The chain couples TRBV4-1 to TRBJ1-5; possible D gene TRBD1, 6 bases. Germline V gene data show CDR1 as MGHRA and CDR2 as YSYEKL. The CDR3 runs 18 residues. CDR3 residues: CAISQEIWQGKGNQPQHF. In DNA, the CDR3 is TGCGCCATCAGCCAAGAGATCTGGCAGGGGAAAGGCAATCAGCCCCAGCATTTT.

The CDR3 loop is CASRDRGSSNQPQHF. The CDR3 coding sequence is TGTGCCAGCCGTGACAGGGGGAGTAGCAATCAGCCCCAGCATTTT. The rearrangement links TRBV27 to TRBJ1-5; 9 bases line up with TRBD1. The CDR3 spans 15 residues. Germline CDR1 and CDR2: MNHEY and SMNVEV (reference sequence). The V and J ends lost 8 bases and 0 bases, in that order; junction bases with no gene match: 5.

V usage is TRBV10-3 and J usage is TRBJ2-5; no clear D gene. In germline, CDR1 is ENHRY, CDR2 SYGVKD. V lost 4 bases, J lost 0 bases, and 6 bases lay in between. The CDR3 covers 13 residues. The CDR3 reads CAISAYYQETQYF. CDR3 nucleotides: TGTGCCATCAGTGCCTACTACCAAGAGACCCAGTACTTC.

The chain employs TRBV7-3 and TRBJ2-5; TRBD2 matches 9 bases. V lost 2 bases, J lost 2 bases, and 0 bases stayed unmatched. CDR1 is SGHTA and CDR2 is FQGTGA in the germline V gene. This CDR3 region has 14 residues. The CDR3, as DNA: TGTGCCAGCAGCTTAGCGGGGGGGCAAGAGACCCAGTACTTC. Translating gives CASSLAGGQETQYF.

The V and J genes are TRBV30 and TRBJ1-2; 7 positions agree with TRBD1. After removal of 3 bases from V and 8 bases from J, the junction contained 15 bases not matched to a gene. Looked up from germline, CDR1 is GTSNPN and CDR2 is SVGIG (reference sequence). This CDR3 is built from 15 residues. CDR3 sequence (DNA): TGTGCCTGGAGCTACACCCGGGACAGCCTCCTAGGCTACACCTTC. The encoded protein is CAWSYTRDSLLGYTF.

CDR3 in DNA: TGTGCCAGCAGTTACGTCCGGGGGGGTGGAGAGACCCAGTACTTC. Protein product: CASSYVRGGGETQYF. The chain joins TRBV7-2 to TRBJ2-5; 8 positions match TRBD2. Germline loops: CDR1 SGHTA, CDR2 FQGNSA. This CDR3 is built from 15 residues. Trimming removed 6 bases from V and 4 bases from J; junction bases left unmatched: 10.